This TCR beta chain is drawn from a study of vaccination effects on CD4 cells after COVID-19. Study overall: It was a median of 72 days after the second dose that post-vaccine samples were obtained. Study outcomes and limitations: The post-vaccine spike-reactive clones of convalescents showed a predominance of new vaccine-induced clones. Pronounced clonal contraction occurred in clones induced by infection and by vaccine late after vaccination.

ViraFEST expansion of antigen-specific CD4+ T cells with viral peptide pools preceded sequencing. Scientists isolated CD4+ T cells after an approximately 10-day culture period ended. SARS-CoV-2 infected the person between March and December 2020, as confirmed by PCR. Two doses of BNT162b2 or mRNA-1273 vaccine were administered to participants. This table comes from immunoSEQ multiplex PCR, and its TCRdb copy is limited to in-frame clones, with some not included. The table includes 13,000 to 15,000 clones, around three quarters detected once. CDR3 length equals 14 residues. CDR1 is MNHEY and CDR2 is SVGEGT in the germline V gene. V was pared by 0 bases and J by 6 bases, with 12 bases between. Comment on this clone: Its specificity is unknown.

The origin of this receptor is a human donor who had a prior SARS-CoV-2 infection. V usage is TRBV6-2 or TRBV6-3 and J usage is TRBJ2-7; D ambiguous. Sample: CD4+ T cells from PBMCs cultured with HCoV-NL63 spike peptides, taken after COVID-19 vaccination. CDR3 residues: CASSYSRQIGEQYF. The CDR3 DNA follows: TGTGCCAGCAGTTACTCAAGGCAGATAGGCGAGCAGTACTTC.